The sequence of this T cell receptor (beta chain) was determined in a study of CD8 T cells in Susac syndrome (dated by TCRdb to about 2019). A note on the overall study: Among the sequenced Susac syndrome patients, about six had clinically active disease and eight were in clinical remission. Susac syndrome patients were therapy-naive, on corticosteroids (some also receiving IVIg), or on IVIg alone at blood withdrawal. The study used repertoire sequencing to test whether antigen drove CD8+ T cell activation and differentiation in Susac syndrome.

General findings and caveats noted by the study authors: In patients with Susac syndrome, the CD4+ T cell repertoire showed no detectable clonal expansion. The number of individuals in the TCR sequencing and HLA analysis was acknowledged as relatively small.

This clonotype was seen once. Its antigen has not been determined. No quality values exist for individual bases; no much larger clone is one base distant. Single-read evidence is weak. High-throughput TCR beta sequencing profiled peripheral blood CD8+ and CD4+ T cells from healthy donors, Susac syndrome patients and multiple sclerosis patients. The Susac syndrome patients fulfilled recently defined diagnostic criteria for either definite or probable disease. CD8+ TEMRA cells were enriched by FACS, while bulk CD8+ and CD4+ T cells were purified by magnetic negative isolation. Blood was collected in EDTA tubes and processed within 24 hours, with PBMCs isolated through density gradient centrifugation. PBMCs intended for TCR sequencing were cryopreserved in liquid nitrogen and were subsequently thawed in a 37 degrees C water bath. A purity of at least 90% was achieved for sorted or isolated CD4+, CD8+ and CD8+ TEMRA cells.

Via the germline V gene (reference sequence), CDR1 is LGHDT and CDR2 YNNKEL. The CDR3 runs 14 amino acids, cysteine and phenylalanine included. The kept DNA is CDR3 alone, 42 bases in frame from the first base. V is reduced by 4 bases and J by 9 bases, leaving a spacing of 15 bases between them. RNA was extracted using the RNeasy kit, and 0.5 to 1 microgram was reverse transcribed with random hexamers. TCR beta CDR3 regions were amplified with the immunoSEQ multiplex PCR assay covering 54 Vbeta and 13 Jbeta segments. To correct PCR amplification bias, a synthetic template baseline was used for both primer optimization and computational correction. In the paper's pipeline: Reads were assigned to V, D and J genes according to IMGT and analyzed in immunoSEQ Analyzer, with only productive sequences retained. To calculate clonality, Shannon entropy was normalized by log2 of the number of productive unique sequences and then subtracted from one. For each patient and control, public and private clones were evaluated within the 100 most prevalent clones. Clones were defined as Susac-specific when absent from the healthy and MS cohorts, from over 950 published viral clones and from other ImmuneACCESS disease sequences. The public reads were run again by TCRdb, first through fastp at Q25 and then through MiXCR, and only productive beta chains were kept. Rows with one shared CDR3 protein collapse into an entry with the most common genes and DNA. The V and J calls were not made by the authors but by TCRdb's processing. The sample profile shows 150,000 to 200,000 distinct CDR3 sequences; roughly 92% of them were found once. Around 0.11% of the sample belongs to the ten largest clones.

The chain joins TRBV3-1 to TRBJ2-2; there is no confident call for the D gene. Sequencing was carried out using CD4+ T cells from PBMCs. This TCR derives from a human donor with Susac syndrome. The CDR3 sequence is CASSRSGPERELFF. The DNA sequence is given as TGTGCCAGCAGCCGAAGTGGACCCGAGAGGGAGCTGTTTTTT.